Listed here are 19 T cell receptor beta chains from one sample, sequenced in a study of OX40 agonist ivuxolimab in advanced cancers. The data were produced by immunoSEQ multiplex PCR, yet TCRdb's version contains in-frame clones alone and is incomplete. The table includes about 44,000 clones, 85% to 95% detected once. Specimen: CD4+ or CD8+ T cells sorted from blood, collected in a trial of the OX40 agonist ivuxolimab. The receptors here all came from an adult with an advanced solid tumor such as melanoma, head and neck, liver or kidney cancer.

This clone was observed a single time. The gene calls are TRBV27 and TRBJ1-2; D gene unclear. The CDR3 extends over 17 amino acids. Germline CDR1 and CDR2: MNHEY and SMNVEV (reference sequence). The V gene lost 0 bases and the J gene lost 1 base, with 15 bases spanning the gap. The CDR3 loop reads CASSLSSVAALNYGYTF. CDR3 in DNA: TGTGCCAGCAGTTTATCGAGTGTAGCAGCACTTAACTATGGCTACACCTTC.

This clone qualifies as medium-sized (0.01 to 0.1%). The J gene is TRBJ2-5, the V gene TRBV5-5; TRBD1 might be the D (5 bases). This CDR3 comprises 14 residues. V shed 0 bases and J shed 0 bases, with 6 bases lying between them. Germline CDR1 and CDR2: SGHKS and YYEKEE (reference sequence). The CDR3, as DNA: TGTGCCAGCAGCTTGGACAGGTACCAAGAGACCCAGTACTTC. Its protein is CASSLDRYQETQYF.

The chain couples TRBV7-6 to TRBJ2-7, with 11 bases matching TRBD1. The V gene end was trimmed by 6 bases and the J gene end by 3 bases; junction bases not matched to a gene: 4. The germline gives CDR1 SGHVS, CDR2 FNYEAQ. The CDR3 is made up of 14 amino acids. CDR3 coding DNA: TGTGCCAGCAGTCCCGGGACAGGGGGCTACGAGCAGTACTTC. Residues: CASSPGTGGYEQYF.

This chain links TRBV19 with TRBJ2-1; TRBD2 aligns across 10 bases. The CDR3 is 18 amino acids. The V and J ends lost 5 bases and 0 bases, in that order; junction bases with no gene match: 10. Germline values: CDR1 LNHDA, CDR2 SQIVND (reference sequence). The CDR3 sequence: CASSSLAGAGGSYNEQFF. CDR3 DNA sequence: TGTGCCAGTAGTTCCCTAGCGGGAGCGGGGGGCTCCTACAATGAGCAGTTCTTC.

The J gene is TRBJ1-2, the V gene TRBV28, with D hard to call. Germline V gene lookup returns CDR1 MDHEN and CDR2 SYDVKM. The germline V and J ends were trimmed by 3 bases and 3 bases, with 8 bases remaining between them. The CDR3 is 13 amino acids. The DNA for the CDR3 is TGTGCCAGCAGTTTTTTCGGAGACTATGGCTACACCTTC. This codes for CASSFFGDYGYTF.

V usage is TRBV5-1 and J usage is TRBJ2-1; 11 nucleotides agree with TRBD2. The V segment lost 2 bases and the J segment 5 bases; nucleotides outside the gene matches: 6. The CDR3 extends over 16 amino acids. CDR1 is SGHRS and CDR2 is YFSETQ in the germline V gene. The CDR3 region is CASSFHSGRANNEQFF. The DNA for the CDR3 is TGCGCCAGCAGCTTCCATAGCGGGAGGGCTAACAATGAGCAGTTCTTC.

The rearrangement uses TRBV19 and TRBJ2-7, with a possible D match to TRBD1 (5 bases). The germline gives CDR1 LNHDA, CDR2 SQIVND (reference sequence). The CDR3 loop spans 15 amino acids. V lost 3 bases and J 1 base, leaving 13 bases between the germline ends. CDR3 nucleotides: TGTGCCAGTAGTATGGGTTCAGGACATTCCTACGAGCAGTACTTC. Amino acid sequence: CASSMGSGHSYEQYF.

V is TRBV7-9 and J is TRBJ1-5; the D is unclear. V shed 5 bases and J shed 4 bases, with 27 bases lying between them. CDR1 is SEHNR and CDR2 is FQNEAQ in the germline V gene (reference sequence). CDR3 length: 19 residues. CDR3 bases: TGTGCCAGCAGCCCATATAGAGTTGCCCGAGGGAACGATAATCAGCCCCAGCATTTT. Translation gives CASSPYRVARGNDNQPQHF.

J is TRBJ2-7 and V is TRBV30; D unclear. Germline loops: CDR1 GTSNPN, CDR2 SVGIG (reference sequence). The CDR3 has 12 residues. V lost 2 bases to trimming and J lost 5 bases, with 10 bases between them. The CDR3 loop reads CAWSKGGHEQYF. In DNA form, the CDR3 reads TGTGCCTGGAGTAAAGGTGGCCACGAGCAGTACTTC.

The CDR3 reads CAITGFSPGDTEAFF. The CDR3 region has the DNA TGTGCCATCACAGGATTCAGTCCTGGGGACACTGAAGCTTTCTTT. V is TRBV10-3 and J is TRBJ1-1; no clear D gene. Germline CDR1 is ENHRY and CDR2 is SYGVKD. CDR3 length: 15 residues. V lost 7 bases to trimming and J lost 3 bases, with 18 bases between them.

The chain links TRBV7-6 to TRBJ2-1; D might be TRBD2 (5 bases). The V gene lost 5 bases and the J gene lost 8 bases, with 13 bases spanning the gap. The CDR3 runs to 13 residues. Germline CDR1 and CDR2: SGHVS and FNYEAQ. CDR3 in DNA: TGTGCCAGCAGCATACTAGGTGGCGATGAGCAGTTCTTC. Its protein is CASSILGGDEQFF.

The rearrangement links TRBV29-1 to TRBJ2-7, with a weak D call TRBD1 (5 bases). Germline V gene sequence: CDR1 SQVTM, CDR2 ANQGSEA. With 7 bases removed from V and 3 bases from J, the gap between germline ends came to 10 bases. This CDR3 contains 11 residues. CDR3 coding DNA: TGCAGCGCATCTGACAGCTACGAGCAGTACTTC. Translating gives CSASDSYEQYF.

This chain uses TRBV28 with TRBJ2-7; D is unclear. The V gene lost 6 bases and the J gene lost 4 bases, with 13 bases spanning the gap. The CDR3 consists of 13 residues. Germline V gene lookup returns CDR1 MDHEN and CDR2 SYDVKM. The CDR3 nucleotides are TGTGCCAGCAGGTTAGCAGACCCTTACGAGCAGTACTTC. Encoded protein: CASRLADPYEQYF.

This chain links TRBV28 with TRBJ2-5, with TRBD2 identical over 10 bases. The V segment lost 10 bases and the J segment 5 bases; nucleotides outside the gene matches: 13. Germline V gene data show CDR1 as MDHEN and CDR2 as SYDVKM. The CDR3 is 15 residues long. The CDR3: CATHVSGRAWETQYF. CDR3 coding DNA: TGTGCCACCCACGTAAGCGGGAGGGCCTGGGAGACCCAGTACTTC.

The chain uses TRBV27 and TRBJ2-7; 10 bases are shared with TRBD1. The J segment lost 3 bases and the V segment lost 5 bases, leaving 13 bases of the junction unmatched. CDR1 is MNHEY and CDR2 is SMNVEV in the germline V gene (reference sequence). CDR3 length equals 17 residues. The DNA of the CDR3 is TGTGCCAGCAGTGACCGGGACAGGGGTCCAGCCAACTACGAGCAGTACTTC. It specifies CASSDRDRGPANYEQYF.

The genes are TRBV5-1 and TRBJ2-3; possible D gene TRBD2, 6 bases. Per germline, CDR1 SGHRS and CDR2 YFSETQ. The V gene lost 4 bases and the J gene lost 0 bases, with 15 bases spanning the gap. The CDR3 runs 16 residues. The CDR3 here is CASSPSQSGSTDTQYF. The CDR3 bases are TGCGCCAGCAGCCCAAGCCAAAGCGGGAGCACAGATACGCAGTATTTT.

The chain uses TRBV4-2 and TRBJ2-3; 9 nucleotides line up with TRBD1. The CDR3 is made up of 15 amino acids. V lost 1 base and J lost 1; bases outside the gene matches: 0. Germline CDR1 reads LGHNA; CDR2 reads YNFKEQ. The CDR3 bases are TGTGCCAGCAGCCAAGGACAGGGGGGCACAGATACGCAGTATTTT. Its protein is CASSQGQGGTDTQYF.

The chain employs TRBV10-2 and TRBJ2-1; no firm D call. The CDR3 has 12 residues. Germline values: CDR1 WSHSY, CDR2 SAAADI. Deletions cut 7 bases from V and 8 bases from J, with 12 bases between. CDR3: CASTESWYEQFF. The CDR3 DNA reads TGCGCCAGCACGGAGAGCTGGTATGAGCAGTTCTTC.

This clone was detected only once. CDR3: CSALGILDRDYEQYF. CDR3 bases: TGCAGCGCCCTTGGGATACTGGACAGGGATTACGAGCAGTACTTC. This chain links TRBV29-1 with TRBJ2-7, with TRBD1 identical over 8 bases. Germline V CDR1 and CDR2: SQVTM, ANQGSEA. This CDR3 has 15 residues. V was clipped by 7 bases and J by 4 bases; unmatched bases: 15.